Below are 8 T cell receptor beta chains sequenced from a single sample in a study of T cell responses to AZD1222 COVID-19 vaccine. TCRdb's table, derived via immunoSEQ multiplex PCR, lists solely in-frame clones and lacks some. Among about 78,000 clones listed, about nine tenths were seen once. Sequenced material: peripheral blood, taken on day 0 of AZD1222 vaccination. These receptors all stem from an adult in good health.

The genes are TRBV6-6 and TRBJ1-5, with a weak D call TRBD1 (6 bases). The CDR3 totals 16 residues. CDR1 is MNHNY, CDR2 SVGAGI, per germline (reference sequence). The V end was cut by 7 bases, the J end by 5 bases, with 21 bases between. CDR3 sequence reads: CASTQQRGLGDQPQHF. In DNA form, the CDR3 reads TGTGCCAGCACACAACAGAGGGGGTTGGGGGATCAGCCCCAGCATTTT.

This chain uses TRBV19 with TRBJ2-1, with TRBD2 as a possible D gene (6 bases). From germline, CDR1 is LNHDA and CDR2 SQIVND (reference sequence). V was cut by 5 bases and J by 2 bases, with 13 bases left in between. This CDR3 contains 15 residues. The CDR3 DNA reads TGTGCCAGTAGTTCCACTAGCTCCCCCTACAATGAGCAGTTCTTC. Encoded protein: CASSSTSSPYNEQFF.

This sequence joins TRBV7-2 and TRBJ1-5; the D is unclear. The CDR3 is 13 amino acids. Germline V gene data show CDR1 as SGHTA and CDR2 as FQGNSA. Trimming stripped 4 bases from V and 8 bases from J, with 12 bases between. The CDR3 here is CASSSGPAEPQHF. DNA of the CDR3: TGTGCCAGCAGCTCGGGCCCGGCGGAGCCCCAGCATTTT.

J is TRBJ2-6 and V is TRBV3-1 (or the pseudogene TRBV3-2); D is perhaps TRBD1 (6 bases). V was clipped by 6 bases and J by 0 bases, with 12 bases between them. CDR1 LGHDT and CDR2 YNNKEL come from the germline V gene (reference sequence). CDR3 length: 16 residues. The CDR3 sequence: CASSQGFSSGANVLTF. CDR3 coding DNA: TGTGCCAGCAGTCAGGGGTTTTCCTCTGGGGCCAACGTCCTGACTTTC.

This chain uses TRBV10-3 with TRBJ1-2; D gene unclear. Germline V gene data show CDR1 as ENHRY and CDR2 as SYGVKD. V was cut by 4 bases and J by 6 bases, with 15 bases left in between. The CDR3 has 14 residues. In nucleotides, the CDR3 is TGTGCCATCAGTGGTTCCGGTTCACGGGATGGCTACACCTTC. Translated, it gives CAISGSGSRDGYTF.

This clone has a handful of counts. The rearrangement links TRBV27 to TRBJ1-5, with 7 nucleotides matching TRBD1. This CDR3 is built from 14 residues. Germline lookup yields CDR1 MNHEY and CDR2 SMNVEV (reference sequence). V was clipped by 8 bases and J by 6 bases; unmatched bases: 10. The CDR3 spells CASRITGEAQPQHF. DNA for the CDR3: TGTGCCAGCCGAATAACAGGGGAGGCTCAGCCCCAGCATTTT.

The CDR3 DNA reads TGTGCCAGCAGCTTAATGGCACAGGGGGGAGATACGCAGTATTTT. Amino acid sequence: CASSLMAQGGDTQYF. The chain recombines TRBV13 with TRBJ2-3, with 8 nucleotides matching TRBD1. The germline CDR1 and CDR2 sequences are PRHDT and FYEKMQ (reference sequence). CDR3 size: 15 residues. V lost 2 bases, J lost 5 bases, and 6 bases stayed unmatched.

The rearrangement links TRBV5-4 to TRBJ2-1; 10 bases align to TRBD2. Losses at the gene ends were 3 bases for V and 6 bases for J; bases not matched to a gene: 9. The CDR3 extends over 16 amino acids. Germline V gene sequence: CDR1 SGHNT, CDR2 YYREEE (reference sequence). The CDR3 region is CASSYRAGGYSNEQFF. DNA for the CDR3: TGTGCCAGCAGCTATCGAGCGGGAGGGTATTCCAATGAGCAGTTCTTC.